This T cell receptor (beta chain) stems from a study of CD8 T cells in Susac syndrome. Comment on this clonotype: Its antigen is currently unknown.

The T cells that were sequenced for TCR beta were CD8+ and CD4+ cells from blood. It was negative isolation that provided the CD8+ and CD4+ T cells, whereas TEMRA cells were enriched by FACS. RNA totalling roughly 0.5 to 1 ug underwent reverse transcription with random hexamers. The authors amplified TCR beta CDR3 across 54 Vbeta and 13 Jbeta using immunoSEQ multiplex PCR. TCRdb itself ran the immunoSEQ multiplex PCR reads through MiXCR, one entry per CDR3 protein. The table has 120,000 to 150,000 distinct CDR3 sequences, roughly 95% seen once. CDR1 and CDR2 from the germline V gene are WSHSY and SAAADI. The V gene lost 0 bases and the J gene lost 2 bases, with 11 bases spanning the gap. CDR3 length: 15 amino acids. Study-wide findings and caveats: Only a relatively small number of individuals were included in the TCR sequencing and HLA analysis.

The receptor comes from a human donor in good health. This chain joins TRBV10-2 and TRBJ2-7, with D perhaps TRBD2 (6 bases). Material: CD4+ T cells from PBMCs. The CDR3 DNA reads as TGCGCCAGCAGTGAGTCGGGGGGACCCACCTACGAGCAGTACTTC. This sequence encodes CASSESGGPTYEQYF.